This TCR beta chain stems from a study of high-grade serous ovarian cancer treatment subgroups. Tumor tissue was taken before any definitive surgery or chemotherapy was given. TCRdb keeps only in-frame clones here, not all; method: immunoSEQ multiplex PCR. This repertoire shows approximately 5,400 clones, 75% found once; its top ten account for approximately 6%. This CDR3 region has 15 residues. Germline CDR1 is SGHRS and CDR2 is YFSETQ. V was pared by 4 bases and J by 5 bases, with 16 bases between. The V and J genes are TRBV5-1 and TRBJ1-5; possible D gene TRBD1, 5 bases. This receptor was taken from a human patient with high-grade serous ovarian cancer. What was sequenced was tumor tissue. The CDR3 DNA reads TGCGCCAGCAGCCTCATTACAGGCCCCGATCAGCCCCAGCATTTT. Amino acids: CASSLITGPDQPQHF.